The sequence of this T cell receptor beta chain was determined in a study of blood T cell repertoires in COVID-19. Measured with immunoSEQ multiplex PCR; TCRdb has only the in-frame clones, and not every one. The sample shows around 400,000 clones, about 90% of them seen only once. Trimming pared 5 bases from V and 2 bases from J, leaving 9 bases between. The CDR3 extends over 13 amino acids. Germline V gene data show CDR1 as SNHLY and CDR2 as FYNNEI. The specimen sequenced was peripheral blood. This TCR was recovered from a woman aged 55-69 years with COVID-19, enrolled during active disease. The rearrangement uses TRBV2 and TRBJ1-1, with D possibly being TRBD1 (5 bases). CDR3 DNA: TGTGCCAGCAGTTTGACAGCTAACACTGAAGCTTTCTTT. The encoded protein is CASSLTANTEAFF. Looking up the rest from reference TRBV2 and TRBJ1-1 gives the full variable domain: EPEVTQTPSHQVTQMGQEVILRCVPISNHLYFYWYRQILGQKVEFLVSFYNNEISEKSEIFDDQFSVERPDGSNFTLKIRSTKLEDSAMYFCASSLTANTEAFFGQGTRLTVV.